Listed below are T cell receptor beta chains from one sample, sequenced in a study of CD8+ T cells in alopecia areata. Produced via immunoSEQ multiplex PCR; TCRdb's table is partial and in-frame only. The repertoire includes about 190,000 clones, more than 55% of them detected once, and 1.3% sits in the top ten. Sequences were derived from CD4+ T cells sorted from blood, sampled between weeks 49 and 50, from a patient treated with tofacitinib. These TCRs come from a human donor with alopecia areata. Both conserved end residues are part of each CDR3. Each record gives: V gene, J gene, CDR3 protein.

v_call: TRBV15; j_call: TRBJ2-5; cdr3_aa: CATSGEFQETQYF
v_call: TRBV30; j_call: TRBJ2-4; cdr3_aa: CAWDRGAKNIQYF
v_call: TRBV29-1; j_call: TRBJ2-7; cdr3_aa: CSVAQSGGIGQYF
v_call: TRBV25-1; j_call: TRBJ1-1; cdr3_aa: CASSGGPGVRTEAFF
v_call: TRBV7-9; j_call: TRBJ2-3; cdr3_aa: CASSQGLAGATDTQYF
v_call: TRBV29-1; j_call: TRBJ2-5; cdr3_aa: CSPQPGNF
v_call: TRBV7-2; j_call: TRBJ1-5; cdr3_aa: CASSPGMGQPQHF
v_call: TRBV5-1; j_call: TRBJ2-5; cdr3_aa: CASSLGGLGRDQETQYF
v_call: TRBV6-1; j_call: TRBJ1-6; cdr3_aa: CASSEDWGNSYNSPLHF
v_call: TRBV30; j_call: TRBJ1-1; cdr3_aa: CAGQGDTEAFF
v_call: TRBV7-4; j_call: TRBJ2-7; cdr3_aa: CASSAAGTVSYEQYF
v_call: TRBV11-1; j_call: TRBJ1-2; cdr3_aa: CASSRGGYGYTF
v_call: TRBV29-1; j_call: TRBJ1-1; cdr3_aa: CSVRPGYRTEAFF
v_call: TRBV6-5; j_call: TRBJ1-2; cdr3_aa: CASSYSTGVDGYTF
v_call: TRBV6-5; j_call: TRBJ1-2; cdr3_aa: CASSYQGHYGYTF
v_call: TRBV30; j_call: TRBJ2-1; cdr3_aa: CAWSTRMGTSSNEQFF
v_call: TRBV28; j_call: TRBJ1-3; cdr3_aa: CASSSRGIPTIYF
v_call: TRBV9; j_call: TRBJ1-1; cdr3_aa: CASSGITGTEAFF
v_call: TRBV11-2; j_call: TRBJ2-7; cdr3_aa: CASSLGHSYEQYF
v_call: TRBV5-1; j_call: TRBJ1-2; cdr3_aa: CASSLEGRPDGYTF
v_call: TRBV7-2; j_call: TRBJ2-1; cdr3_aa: CASSLDRGNEQFF
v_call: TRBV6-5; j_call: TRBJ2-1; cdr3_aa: CASSPNWGSYNEQFF
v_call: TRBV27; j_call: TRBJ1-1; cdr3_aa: CASRAGPTEAFF
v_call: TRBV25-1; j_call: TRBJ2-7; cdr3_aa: CASSEYGQPASGGQYF
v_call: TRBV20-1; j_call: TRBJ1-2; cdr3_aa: CSASASYGYTF
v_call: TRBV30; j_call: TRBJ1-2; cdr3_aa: CAWSTDGVYGYTF
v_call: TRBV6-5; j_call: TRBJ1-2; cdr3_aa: CASSGGAAGASGYTF
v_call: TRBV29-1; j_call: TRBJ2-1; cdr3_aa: CSVMIAGGNNEQFF
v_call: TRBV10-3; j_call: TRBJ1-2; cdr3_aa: CAISELRNYGYTF
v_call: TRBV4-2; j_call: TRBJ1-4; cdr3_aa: CASSFDATNEKLFF
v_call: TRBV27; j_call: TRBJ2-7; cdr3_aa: CASSLGRGGLDGYEQYF
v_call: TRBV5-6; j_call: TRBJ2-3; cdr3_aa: CASSLDRQGFGTDTQYF
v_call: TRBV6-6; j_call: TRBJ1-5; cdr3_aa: CATGQQNQPQHF
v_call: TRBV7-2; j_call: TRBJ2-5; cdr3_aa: CASSPDMEETQYF
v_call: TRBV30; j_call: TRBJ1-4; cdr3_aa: CAWRMNVEKLFF
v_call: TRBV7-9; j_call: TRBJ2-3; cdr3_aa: CASSLNAGSTDTQYF
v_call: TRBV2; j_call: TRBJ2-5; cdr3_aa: CASSFSTSGQETQYF
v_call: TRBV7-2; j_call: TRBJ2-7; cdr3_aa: CASRKEAGGLDEQYF
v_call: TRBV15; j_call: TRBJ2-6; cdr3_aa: CATSRVLGYAGANVLTF
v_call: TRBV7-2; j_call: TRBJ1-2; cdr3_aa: CASSPRTGDYGYTF
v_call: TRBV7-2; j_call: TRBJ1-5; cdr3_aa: CASSLDRGTGTQHF
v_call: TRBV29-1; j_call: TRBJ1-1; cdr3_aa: CSVGVTGGNTEAFF
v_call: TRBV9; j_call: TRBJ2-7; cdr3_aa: CASSGGLAGSGSYAYEQYF